This TCR beta chain was identified during a study of OX40 agonist ivuxolimab in advanced cancers. The wider study: Allowance was made for prior anti-PD-1, anti-PD-L1 or anti-CTLA-4 therapy, and around 44% had some. Study observations and caveats: There were also nonresponders showing low normalized T-cell clonal expansion.

This clone was observed a few times. Its matching antigen is unknown. Some clones are missing from TCRdb's copy, which holds only in-frame ones; the method was immunoSEQ multiplex PCR. The sample contains tens of thousands of clones, 80% to 90% of which appear only once. CDR1 is SEHNR, CDR2 FQNEAQ, per germline (reference sequence). CDR3 length: 14 residues. The V end was cut by 4 bases, the J end by 2 bases, with 12 bases between. The rearrangement links TRBV7-9 to TRBJ2-7; unclear D gene. The origin of this receptor is an adult with an advanced solid tumor such as melanoma, head and neck, liver or kidney cancer. The source was CD4+ or CD8+ T cells sorted from blood, collected in a trial of the OX40 agonist ivuxolimab. CDR3 bases: TGTGCCAGCAGCTCCTACTCTAGTACCTACGAGCAGTACTTC. It specifies CASSSYSSTYEQYF.